The 21 T cell receptor beta chains below come from one sample, sequenced in a study of T cell responses to AZD1222 COVID-19 vaccine. Sequencing was performed with immunoSEQ multiplex PCR; in TCRdb, only in-frame clones are kept and a portion is missing. The sample yields around 100,000 clones, approximately 87% seen once. The sequencing here drew on peripheral blood, taken on day 0 of AZD1222 vaccination. The receptor set was obtained from an adult in good health.

This clone was detected only a few times. V is TRBV18 and J is TRBJ1-3; D uncertain. From germline, CDR1 is KGHSH and CDR2 LQKENI. This CDR3 contains 14 residues. The V end lost 2 bases, the J end lost 0 bases, and 5 bases lay between the germline ends. The chain's CDR3 is CASSPRSSGNTIYF. Here the CDR3 DNA reads TGTGCCAGCTCACCAAGGAGCTCTGGAAACACCATATATTTT.

The gene calls are TRBV7-2 and TRBJ2-7; D possibly corresponds to TRBD2 (6 bases). The CDR3 runs 15 residues. Per the germline V gene, CDR1 is SGHTA and CDR2 is FQGNSA. V dropped 1 base and J dropped 3 bases, with 13 bases sitting between them. CDR3 DNA sequence: TGTGCCAGCAGCTTAGGCCCCGGGGACTTCTACGAGCAGTACTTC. Its protein is CASSLGPGDFYEQYF.

V and J are TRBV9 and TRBJ1-3, with TRBD1 as a possible D gene (5 bases). This CDR3 is built from 14 residues. V was shortened by 0 bases and J by 3 bases, with 7 bases between the two germline ends. Looked up from germline, CDR1 is SGDLS and CDR2 is YYNGEE. The CDR3 spells CASSVVDIGNTIYF. The CDR3 nucleotides read TGTGCCAGCAGCGTAGTGGACATTGGAAACACCATATATTTT.

The V gene is TRBV5-1, the J gene TRBJ2-2; tentative D call: TRBD2 (5 bases). CDR1 is SGHRS, CDR2 YFSETQ, per germline. V gave up 5 bases and J gave up 8 bases, with 19 bases separating them. The CDR3 sequence is 15 residues long. The CDR3 DNA reads as TGCGCCAGCAGTCCGGGTGAGGGAGTACTTGGGGAGCTGTTTTTT. Protein product: CASSPGEGVLGELFF.

This clone appeared a single time. J is TRBJ2-3 and V is TRBV11-2, with unresolved D. The ends were cut back, 1 base at V and 0 bases at J, with 11 bases in the middle. CDR3 size: 16 residues. In germline, CDR1 is SGHAT, CDR2 FQNNGV. The CDR3 DNA reads as TGTGCCAGCAGCTTAGTATGGGGTTCTAGCACAGATACGCAGTATTTT. It encodes CASSLVWGSSTDTQYF.

The sample holds a few counts of this clone. V usage is TRBV7-2 and J usage is TRBJ2-7, with 8 bases lining up with TRBD1. This CDR3 comprises 14 residues. Germline V lookup: CDR1 SGHTA, CDR2 FQGNSA. Germline trimming cut 3 bases from V and 0 bases from J; bases unmatched to any gene: 1. As DNA, the CDR3 is TGTGCCAGCAGCTTGACAGGGGACTCCTACGAGCAGTACTTC. Amino acids: CASSLTGDSYEQYF.

The chain couples TRBV29-1 to TRBJ1-2, with D perhaps matching TRBD1 (6 bases). The V and J ends lost 1 base and 0 bases respectively, with 12 bases between them. The CDR3 contains 15 residues. Germline-derived CDR1 and CDR2 are SQVTM and ANQGSEA. The CDR3 DNA reads as TGCAGCGTTGAAGGGTCAGGACAGTCTAACTATGGCTACACCTTC. This gives the protein CSVEGSGQSNYGYTF.

The chain recombines TRBV7-2 with TRBJ2-5; the match to TRBD1 covers 7 bases. Trimming at V came to 3 bases and at J to 5 bases, leaving 3 bases not matched to a gene. There are 13 residues in the CDR3. CDR1 is SGHTA and CDR2 is FQGNSA in the germline V gene. The chain's CDR3 is CASSFDRVETQYF. CDR3 coding DNA: TGTGCCAGCAGCTTCGACAGGGTTGAGACCCAGTACTTC.

The chain couples TRBV18 to TRBJ2-7; TRBD2 aligns across 10 bases. The CDR3 is 15 amino acids. Per germline, CDR1 KGHSH and CDR2 LQKENI. After removal of 5 bases from V and 3 bases from J, the junction contained 7 bases not matched to a gene. CDR3 DNA sequence: TGTGCCAGCTCAGGTCTAGCGGGAGACAGCTACGAGCAGTACTTC. The encoded protein is CASSGLAGDSYEQYF.

The V call is TRBV7-9, the J call TRBJ2-7; no clear D. Germline V gene data show CDR1 as SEHNR and CDR2 as FQNEAQ (reference sequence). The CDR3 totals 15 residues. The ends were cut back, 0 bases at V and 9 bases at J, with 18 bases in the middle. As DNA, the CDR3 is TGTGCCAGCAGCTTAGCGCGGCACCTCGAGGCTTTGCAGTACTTC. It encodes CASSLARHLEALQYF.

CDR3 nucleotides: TGTGCCAGCAGTCGAGAGGGGCAGAGCTCCTATAATTCACCCCTCCACTTT. Translating it yields CASSREGQSSYNSPLHF. V and J are TRBV9 and TRBJ1-6; a possible D gene is TRBD1 (5 bases). From germline, CDR1 is SGDLS and CDR2 YYNGEE. V dropped 5 bases and J dropped 0 bases, with 15 bases sitting between them. The CDR3 is 17 amino acids.

A single count supports this clone. The chain uses TRBV9 and TRBJ2-2, with 7 positions matching TRBD1. This CDR3 contains 15 residues. Per the germline V gene, CDR1 is SGDLS and CDR2 is YYNGEE. Trimming took 10 bases from V and 1 from J; bases not matched to a gene: 10. The CDR3 bases are TGTGCCGCGCCCCGCGACAGGGTGAACACCGGGGAGCTGTTTTTT. It yields the protein CAAPRDRVNTGELFF.

The chain uses TRBV4-2 and TRBJ2-7; 8 bases fit TRBD2. The CDR3 spans 15 residues. V gave up 6 bases and J gave up 6 bases; unmatched junction bases: 13. CDR1 and CDR2 from the germline V gene are LGHNA and YNFKEQ. CDR3 sequence (DNA): TGTGCCAGCAGTCGGACCGGGGGGGCCCGGGTCGAGCAGTACTTC. Its protein product is CASSRTGGARVEQYF.

The chain couples TRBV27 to TRBJ1-6, with 12 bases matching TRBD1. There are 20 residues in the CDR3. Trimming at V came to 5 bases and at J to 7 bases, leaving 18 bases not matched to a gene. Germline loops: CDR1 MNHEY, CDR2 SMNVEV (reference sequence). The CDR3, as DNA: TGTGCCAGCAGTCTCACGCCCCCGGGACAGGGGGCTCGTCGAAATTCACCCCTCCACTTT. Translated, it gives CASSLTPPGQGARRNSPLHF.

The chain has TRBV6-5 and TRBJ2-7; 7 bases align to TRBD1. CDR1 and CDR2 from the germline V gene are MNHEY and SVGAGI. Trimming at V came to 7 bases and at J to 7 bases, leaving 13 bases not matched to a gene. This CDR3 region has 14 residues. CDR3: CASTPGGFNREQYF. Here the CDR3 DNA reads TGTGCCAGCACCCCAGGGGGTTTCAATAGAGAGCAGTACTTC.

This CDR3 is CASSSPPSNTIYF. In DNA, the CDR3 is TGTGCCAGCAGCTCTCCCCCCTCAAACACCATATATTTT. The chain couples TRBV5-6 to TRBJ1-3; no reliable D call. From germline, CDR1 is SGHDT and CDR2 YYEEEE. V lost 3 bases and J lost 6, with 10 bases in between. This CDR3 contains 13 residues. The variable domain in full, completed from reference TRBV5-6 and TRBJ1-3, reads DAGVTQSPTHLIKTRGQQVTLRCSPKSGHDTVSWYQQALGQGPQFIFQYYEEEERQRGNFPDRFSGHQFPNYSSELNVNALLLGDSALYLCASSSPPSNTIYFGEGSWLTVV.

In its sample, this clone was seen a few times. CDR3 coding DNA: TGTGCCAGCAGTCCGTGGACAGGGGGAAACTATGGCTACACCTTC. As protein: CASSPWTGGNYGYTF. The chain links TRBV28 to TRBJ1-2; 10 bases line up with TRBD1. Trimming at V came to 5 bases and at J to 2 bases, leaving 5 bases not matched to a gene. There are 15 residues in the CDR3. CDR1 MDHEN and CDR2 SYDVKM come from the germline V gene.

This clone came up once. The V call is TRBV6-2 or TRBV6-3, the J call TRBJ2-3, with unresolved D. The V gene lost 2 bases and the J gene lost 4 bases, with 4 bases spanning the gap. The CDR3 contains 12 residues. Germline loops: CDR1 MNHEY, CDR2 SVGEGT. The CDR3 DNA is TGTGCCAGCAGTTACACAGCAGATACGCAGTATTTT. Its translation: CASSYTADTQYF.

To note about this clone: The junction and the germline gene differ at one end; a read error may be behind it. This chain connects TRBV5-1 to TRBJ2-7; D gene unclear. Looked up from germline, CDR1 is SGHRS and CDR2 is YFSETQ. The CDR3 runs to 15 residues. For the CDR3, the DNA is TGCGCCAGCAGTTTGGCTCCGGGCACCCCCTACGAGCAGTACTTC. Translating it yields CASSLAPGTPYEQYF.

This chain links TRBV6-6 with TRBJ1-1, with TRBD1 matching 8 bases. CDR3 size: 15 residues. After removal of 6 bases from V and 1 base from J, the junction contained 7 bases not matched to a gene. Germline CDR1 and CDR2: MNHNY and SVGAGI (reference sequence). The CDR3 protein is CASRTQGVTNTEAFF. CDR3 DNA sequence: TGTGCCAGCAGGACACAGGGGGTCACGAACACTGAAGCTTTCTTT.

The CDR3 sequence: CASTTGVEQYF. CDR3 bases: TGTGCCAGCACCACAGGGGTTGAGCAGTACTTC. V is TRBV12-3 or TRBV12-4 and J is TRBJ2-7, with 7 bases fitting TRBD1. Trimming took 7 bases from V and 7 from J; bases not matched to a gene: 4. The CDR3 is 11 residues long.